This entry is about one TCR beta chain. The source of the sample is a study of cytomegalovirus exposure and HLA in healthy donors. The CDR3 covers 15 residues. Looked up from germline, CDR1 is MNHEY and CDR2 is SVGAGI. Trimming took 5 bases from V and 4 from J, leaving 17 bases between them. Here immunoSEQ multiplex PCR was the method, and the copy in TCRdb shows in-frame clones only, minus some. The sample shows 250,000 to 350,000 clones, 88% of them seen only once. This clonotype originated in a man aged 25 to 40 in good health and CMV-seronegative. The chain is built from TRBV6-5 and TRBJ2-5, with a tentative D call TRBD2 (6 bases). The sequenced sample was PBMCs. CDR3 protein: CASSIPRDGGETQYF. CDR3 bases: TGTGCCAGCAGTATACCGAGGGACGGGGGAGAGACCCAGTACTTC.